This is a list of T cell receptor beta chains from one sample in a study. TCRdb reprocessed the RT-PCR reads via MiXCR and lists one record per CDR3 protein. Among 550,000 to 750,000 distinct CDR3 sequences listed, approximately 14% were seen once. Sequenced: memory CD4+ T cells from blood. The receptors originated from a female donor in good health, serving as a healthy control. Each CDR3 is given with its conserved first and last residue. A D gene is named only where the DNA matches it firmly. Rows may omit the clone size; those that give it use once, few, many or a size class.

CDR3: CSASPSAGQGIYSNQPQHF
DNA: TGCAGTGCTTCCCCCTCTGCCGGACAGGGAATATATAGCAATCAGCCCCAGCATTTT
V: TRBV20-1
J: TRBJ1-5
size: NA
D: TRBD1

CDR3: CASSSSGGAIGELFF
DNA: TGTGCCAGCAGTTCGAGCGGGGGGGCGATCGGGGAGCTGTTTTTT
V: TRBV12-3/TRBV12-4
J: TRBJ2-2
size: NA
D: TRBD2

CDR3: CASSLGNTMTGELFF
DNA: TGCGCCAGCAGCTTGGGTAACACCATGACCGGGGAGCTGTTTTTT
V: TRBV5-1
J: TRBJ2-2
size: few
D: NA

CDR3: CATSEEQGAAYEQYF
DNA: TGTGCCACCAGTGAGGAACAGGGGGCCGCCTACGAGCAGTACTTC
V: TRBV24-1
J: TRBJ2-7
size: few
D: TRBD1

CDR3: CASSSDTGLNSPLHF
DNA: TGCGCCAGCAGCAGTGACACCGGACTAAATTCACCCCTCCACTTT
V: TRBV5-1
J: TRBJ1-6
size: many
D: NA

CDR3: CASSAFGTASYEQYF
DNA: TGTGCCAGCAGTGCCTTTGGGACAGCATCCTACGAGCAGTACTTC
V: TRBV2
J: TRBJ2-7
size: once
D: TRBD1

CDR3: CASAQGTATEAFF
DNA: TGTGCCAGTGCACAGGGGACGGCGACTGAAGCTTTCTTT
V: TRBV6-1
J: TRBJ1-1
size: NA
D: TRBD1

CDR3: CASSLDAGSLYNEQFF
DNA: TGTGCCAGCAGCTTAGACGCGGGATCGCTCTACAATGAGCAGTTCTTC
V: TRBV7-2
J: TRBJ2-1
size: NA
D: NA

CDR3: CASSSPRARFRSTDTQYF
DNA: TGTGCCAGCAGCTCCCCTAGAGCGAGATTTCGGAGCACAGATACGCAGTATTTT
V: TRBV6-5
J: TRBJ2-3
size: few
D: NA

CDR3: CAWMTGPYNEQFF
DNA: TGTGCCTGGATGACGGGGCCCTACAATGAGCAGTTCTTC
V: TRBV30
J: TRBJ2-1
size: few
D: NA

CDR3: CASSVGQNSYEQYF
DNA: TGCGCCAGCAGCGTTGGACAGAACTCCTACGAGCAGTACTTC
V: TRBV5-1
J: TRBJ2-7
size: many
D: NA

CDR3: CASSDLGLAGLNEQFF
DNA: TGTGCCAGCAGTGACCTGGGACTAGCGGGGCTCAATGAGCAGTTCTTC
V: TRBV6-4
J: TRBJ2-1
size: NA
D: TRBD2

CDR3: CASSGPGQVHYNSPLHF
DNA: TGTGCCAGCAGCGGGCCGGGACAGGTCCACTATAATTCACCCCTCCACTTT
V: TRBV5-6
J: TRBJ1-6
size: few
D: TRBD1

CDR3: CSARDGRGANTEAFF
DNA: TGCAGTGCTAGAGATGGAAGGGGGGCGAACACTGAAGCTTTCTTT
V: TRBV20-1
J: TRBJ1-1
size: NA
D: NA

CDR3: CASSELADGTGELFF
DNA: TGTGCCAGCAGTGAACTAGCGGACGGCACCGGGGAGCTGTTTTTT
V: TRBV6-4
J: TRBJ2-2
size: many
D: TRBD2

CDR3: CASSLAAVPHNEQFF
DNA: TGTGCCAGCAGCTTAGCTGCCGTGCCTCACAATGAGCAGTTCTTC
V: TRBV7-2
J: TRBJ2-1
size: many
D: NA

CDR3: CSASPGLAGGPTFDTQYF
DNA: TGCAGTGCTAGCCCAGGTCTAGCGGGAGGGCCAACTTTTGATACGCAGTATTTT
V: TRBV20-1
J: TRBJ2-3
size: NA
D: TRBD2

CDR3: CATRTGRNTIYF
DNA: TGTGCCACCAGGACAGGGAGAAACACCATATATTTT
V: TRBV28
J: TRBJ1-3
size: NA
D: TRBD1

CDR3: CASSLPPGLADSGANVLTF
DNA: TGTGCCAGCAGCTTACCCCCGGGACTAGCAGACTCTGGGGCCAACGTCCTGACTTTC
V: TRBV7-9
J: TRBJ2-6
size: NA
D: TRBD2

CDR3: CAWRRTPTYEQYF
DNA: TGTGCCTGGAGAAGGACCCCGACCTACGAGCAGTACTTC
V: TRBV30
J: TRBJ2-7
size: NA
D: NA

CDR3: CASSLDPPSRGDTQYF
DNA: TGTGCCAGCAGCTTAGATCCCCCTAGCCGTGGAGATACGCAGTATTTT
V: TRBV7-2
J: TRBJ2-3
size: few
D: NA

CDR3: CASSPHRINTEAFF
DNA: TGTGCCAGCAGTCCCCACAGGATTAACACTGAAGCTTTCTTT
V: TRBV28
J: TRBJ1-1
size: many
D: NA

CDR3: CASSLGGLAGGYETQYF
DNA: TGTGCCAGCAGCTTAGGGGGACTAGCGGGAGGGTACGAGACCCAGTACTTC
V: TRBV7-2
J: TRBJ2-5
size: once
D: TRBD2

CDR3: CSASPTSGPYNEQFF
DNA: TGCAGTGCTAGCCCGACTAGCGGGCCTTACAATGAGCAGTTCTTC
V: TRBV20-1
J: TRBJ2-1
size: many
D: TRBD2

CDR3: CASSLGSYNEKFF
DNA: TGCGCCAGCAGCCTGGGGTCCTACAATGAGAAGTTCTTC
V: TRBV5-1
J: TRBJ2-1
size: NA
D: NA

CDR3: CASSFLDRGRNGYTF
DNA: TGTGCCAGCAGTTTTCTGGACAGGGGGCGGAATGGCTACACCTTC
V: TRBV6-5
J: TRBJ1-2
size: few
D: TRBD1

CDR3: CSAPVGQGGPEAFF
DNA: TGCAGTGCGCCTGTAGGACAGGGGGGACCCGAAGCTTTCTTT
V: TRBV20-1
J: TRBJ1-1
size: few
D: TRBD1

CDR3: CASSHGTSGLTDTQYF
DNA: TGCGCCAGCAGCCACGGGACTAGCGGTTTAACAGATACGCAGTATTTT
V: TRBV5-1
J: TRBJ2-3
size: NA
D: TRBD2

CDR3: CASSSRGRGDTQYF
DNA: TGCGCCAGCAGTTCCAGGGGGCGAGGGGATACGCAGTATTTT
V: TRBV10-2
J: TRBJ2-3
size: few
D: TRBD1

CDR3: CASSLASGGAQFF
DNA: TGTGCCAGCAGTTTAGCCAGCGGGGGGGCGCAGTTCTTC
V: TRBV12-3/TRBV12-4
J: TRBJ2-1
size: many
D: TRBD2

CDR3: CASAGTGSLDTQYF
DNA: TGTGCCAGCGCCGGGACAGGGTCCCTAGATACGCAGTATTTT
V: TRBV2
J: TRBJ2-3
size: NA
D: TRBD1

CDR3: CARIKGPLMKPQHF
DNA: TGTGCCAGGATTAAGGGACCGCTGATGAAGCCCCAGCATTTT
V: TRBV27
J: TRBJ1-5
size: many
D: NA

CDR3: CASSSTSDEQYF
DNA: TGTGCCAGCAGCTCTACTAGCGACGAGCAGTACTTC
V: TRBV7-2
J: TRBJ2-7
size: NA
D: TRBD2

CDR3: CASSRTGFTYEQYF
DNA: TGTGCCAGCAGTAGGACAGGGTTCACCTACGAGCAGTACTTC
V: TRBV6-5
J: TRBJ2-7
size: many
D: TRBD1

CDR3: CSARDPQTGAMNTEAFF
DNA: TGCAGTGCTAGAGATCCTCAGACAGGGGCCATGAACACTGAAGCTTTCTTT
V: TRBV20-1
J: TRBJ1-1
size: few
D: TRBD1